These 2 T cell receptor beta chains share one sample of origin, sequenced in a study of Ad26.COV2.S vaccination and SARS-CoV-2 variants (dated by TCRdb to 2020 to 2022). Library preparation was by the immunoSEQ multiplex PCR assay. In TCRdb, the immuneACCESS table is reduced to in-frame sequences with V and J assigned. These tables do not hold every clone; where another copy was compared, an unresolved V gene accounts for under half, and the others remain unexplained. The sample data list about 410,000 clones, and roughly 90% of these were observed just once. Together, the top ten hold under 2% of the sample. The meaning of the sample's treatment or condition label: about 20 received Ad26.COV2.S at low or high dose, single or two shots; about 5 received placebo; per-sample allocation not given. Repertoires of vaccine and placebo recipients were sequenced from samples collected on day 63 after the first injection.

This specimen consisted of peripheral blood, obtained in a trial of Ad26.COV2.S vaccine versus placebo. These receptors originate from a person aged 18-60 years who received the Ad26.COV2.S COVID-19 vaccine or a placebo.

Points on this clone: This CDR3 is also generated by other DNA sequences in the sample. The genes are TRBV9 and TRBJ2-7; D call uncertain. The CDR3 contains 14 residues. Between the trimmed V and J ends, which lost 0 bases and 2 bases, there was a span of 9 bases. The germline V gene has CDR1 SGDLS and CDR2 YYNGEE. As DNA, the CDR3 is TGTGCCAGCAGCGTAGGTGGCAATACCTACGAGCAGTACTTC. It yields the protein CASSVGGNTYEQYF.

This clone has a single count. The CDR3 loop reads CASSPPGGVQNIQYF. CDR3 nucleotide sequence: TGTGCCAGCAGTCCGCCGGGAGGGGTCCAAAACATTCAGTACTTC. V and J are TRBV27 and TRBJ2-4; 8 bases match TRBD2. Germline loops: CDR1 MNHEY, CDR2 SMNVEV (reference sequence). CDR3 length equals 15 residues. V was pared by 5 bases and J by 5 bases, with 8 bases of the junction left unmatched.